These 11 T cell receptor beta chains share one sample of origin, sequenced in a study of blood T cell repertoires in COVID-19. Measured with immunoSEQ multiplex PCR; TCRdb has only the in-frame clones, and not every one. This table has around 310,000 clones, 80% to 95% appearing once. Sequencing was carried out using peripheral blood. The receptors stem from a woman aged 25 to 39 with COVID-19, enrolled during active disease.

The V gene is TRBV27, the J gene TRBJ1-1, with 8 bases lining up with TRBD1. The CDR3 contains 15 residues. In germline, CDR1 is MNHEY, CDR2 SMNVEV (reference sequence). J was trimmed by 2 bases and V by 4 bases; bases with no gene match: 6. The CDR3 DNA follows: TGTGCCAGCAGTTCCGACAGGGGCGTAAACACTGAAGCTTTCTTT. Amino acids: CASSSDRGVNTEAFF.

V usage is TRBV7-2 and J usage is TRBJ2-7; 8 positions match TRBD2. CDR3 length equals 14 residues. Unmatched junction bases numbered 6, after V lost 4 bases and J lost 4 bases. Germline lookup yields CDR1 SGHTA and CDR2 FQGNSA. CDR3 DNA sequence: TGTGCCAGCAGCTCCTCCGGGACTAGTTACGAGCAGTACTTC. It translates to CASSSSGTSYEQYF.

The rearrangement uses TRBV30 and TRBJ2-6, with TRBD1 identical over 9 bases. This CDR3 is built from 18 residues. After removal of 5 bases from V and 2 bases from J, the junction contained 13 bases not matched to a gene. CDR1 and CDR2 (germline): GTSNPN, SVGIG (reference sequence). CDR3 sequence reads: CAWWGRQGVGTGANVLTF. CDR3 in DNA: TGTGCCTGGTGGGGGAGACAGGGGGTAGGAACTGGGGCCAACGTCCTGACTTTC.

The chain links TRBV7-2 to TRBJ2-7; 9 positions agree with TRBD2. Trimming took 5 bases from V and 7 from J; bases not matched to a gene: 12. The CDR3 runs to 15 residues. Germline CDR1 reads SGHTA; CDR2 reads FQGNSA. DNA of the CDR3: TGTGCCAGCAGCGCCGTTAGCGGGAGATTGGGGGAGCAGTACTTC. It codes for CASSAVSGRLGEQYF.

This clone came up once. The chain joins TRBV6-1 to TRBJ1-3; TRBD1 might be the D (5 bases). Germline CDR1 MNHNS, CDR2 SASEGT. The CDR3 consists of 14 residues. Deletions cut 3 bases from V and 10 bases from J, with 16 bases between. The CDR3 DNA reads as TGTGCCAGCAGTGAGGGGCAGGTCCTTTTGACCATATATTTT. This gives the protein CASSEGQVLLTIYF.

The genes are TRBV5-4 and TRBJ2-5, with D possibly matching TRBD2 (5 bases). CDR1 SGHNT and CDR2 YYREEE come from the germline V gene (reference sequence). There are 13 residues in the CDR3. Deletions cut 2 bases from V and 4 bases from J, with 9 bases between. The CDR3 sequence is CASSFGKAETQYF. The CDR3 DNA follows: TGTGCCAGCAGCTTCGGGAAAGCAGAGACCCAGTACTTC.

J is TRBJ2-1 and V is TRBV3-1 (or the pseudogene TRBV3-2); no definite D call. V lost 1 base, J lost 10 bases, and 8 bases lay in between. CDR1 and CDR2 from the germline V gene are LGHDT and YNNKEL (reference sequence). The CDR3 runs 12 residues. The CDR3 DNA is TGTGCCAGCAGCCAAGTAGCTTTGGAGCAGTTCTTC. Its translation: CASSQVALEQFF.

The chain uses TRBV4-2 and TRBJ1-1, with a weak D call TRBD1 (5 bases). The CDR3 length is 14 residues. V was pared by 0 bases and J by 1 base, with 6 bases between. CDR1 and CDR2 from the germline V gene are LGHNA and YNFKEQ. Written as DNA, the CDR3 is TGTGCCAGCAGCCAAGAGGGGGGGAACACTGAAGCTTTCTTT. Translating gives CASSQEGGNTEAFF.

The genes are TRBV28 and TRBJ2-5, with 10 bases matching TRBD1. This CDR3 is built from 16 residues. The V gene's germline CDR1 is MDHEN and CDR2 SYDVKM. The V and J ends lost 6 bases and 1 base, in that order; junction bases with no gene match: 8. In DNA, the CDR3 is TGTGCCAGCAGCCGACAGGGGGCTGCGGGCCAAGAGACCCAGTACTTC. This encodes CASSRQGAAGQETQYF.

The rearrangement joins TRBV6-5 to TRBJ1-2; TRBD1 is a possible D gene (6 bases). The V gene's germline CDR1 is MNHEY and CDR2 SVGAGI. The V end was cut by 5 bases, the J end by 8 bases, with 15 bases between. This CDR3 has 13 residues. The DNA of the CDR3 is TGTGCCAGCAGTCGTCGGACAGCGTGGGGCTACACCTTC. This codes for CASSRRTAWGYTF.

The chain couples TRBV6-1 to TRBJ2-7; no clear D gene. The CDR3 consists of 14 residues. V lost 0 bases and J lost 7, with 13 bases in between. Looked up from germline, CDR1 is MNHNS and CDR2 is SASEGT. The CDR3 here is CASSEASQTREQYF. The CDR3, as DNA: TGTGCCAGCAGTGAAGCGTCGCAAACGCGGGAGCAGTACTTC.